What follows describes a single T cell receptor (beta chain). The data originate from a study of beta chain features in type 1 diabetes. Expressed TCRB transcripts got sequenced, as all isolated RNA was reverse transcribed. Clones were sequenced by immunoSEQ multiplex PCR, and TCRdb holds only the in-frame ones, with some missing. The sample has about 230,000 clones, over 9.5% seen once. Germline V gene sequence: CDR1 SGHVS, CDR2 FNYEAQ. Trimming removed 3 bases from V and 4 bases from J; junction bases left unmatched: 3. The CDR3 spans 13 residues. The sequenced material came from naive CD4+ T cells from blood. This receptor was identified in a woman between 18 and 29 years old in good health. The chain couples TRBV7-6 to TRBJ2-7; 7 nucleotides agree with TRBD1. CDR3 in DNA: TGTGCCAGCAGCTTCGCGACAGGGTACGAGCAGTACTTC. This gives the protein CASSFATGYEQYF.